This T cell receptor (beta chain) was recorded in a study of blood T cell repertoires in COVID-19. Measured with immunoSEQ multiplex PCR; TCRdb has only the in-frame clones, and not every one. The sample includes roughly 63,000 clones, about 90% of them seen just once. Trimming left V 0 bases short and J 1 base short, with 10 bases between. Germline V gene sequence: CDR1 LGHNA, CDR2 YSLEER. The CDR3 has 16 amino acids. V gene TRBV4-3 combines with J gene TRBJ1-3, with no clear D. Sequenced sample: peripheral blood. The TCR sequence derives from a human donor in a cohort sampled during active COVID-19. The CDR3 region is CASSQDPPRSGNTIYF. CDR3 nucleotide sequence: TGCGCCAGCAGCCAAGATCCCCCCAGGTCTGGAAACACCATATATTTT.